These 12 T cell receptor beta chains originate from one sample sequenced in a study of cytomegalovirus exposure and HLA in healthy donors. Vbeta (60) and Jbeta (13) primers were used in the PCR. Method: immunoSEQ multiplex PCR; TCRdb's copy keeps in-frame clones and lacks some. The sample contains about 110,000 clones, approximately 71% of which appear only once. The material sequenced was PBMCs. The origin of the receptors is a middle-aged man in good health and CMV-seronegative.

The chain employs TRBV5-4 and TRBJ2-7; 11 nucleotides align to TRBD2. The CDR3 covers 16 residues. Germline CDR1 and CDR2: SGHNT and YYREEE (reference sequence). V shed 0 bases, J shed 7 bases, and the junction held 9 bases outside the gene matches. The CDR3 here is CASSLVASGGRREQYF. Here the CDR3 DNA reads TGTGCCAGCAGCTTGGTTGCTAGCGGGGGGCGGCGGGAGCAGTACTTC.

This chain links TRBV5-6 with TRBJ1-4, with D possibly being TRBD1 (5 bases). The CDR3 spans 15 residues. The germline gives CDR1 SGHDT, CDR2 YYEEEE. Trimming took 6 bases from V and 8 from J, leaving 20 bases between them. CDR3 coding DNA: TGTGCCAGCACTTCGAAAACCCGGGGGGTAGAAAAACTGTTTTTT. Protein: CASTSKTRGVEKLFF.

This sequence joins TRBV27 and TRBJ1-2; 10 bases match TRBD1. V lost 6 bases to trimming and J lost 7 bases; unmatched junction nucleotides: 8. The CDR3 has 14 amino acids. Germline CDR1 reads MNHEY; CDR2 reads SMNVEV (reference sequence). CDR3 nucleotide sequence: TGTGCCAGCAGCACCAGACAGGGGGCGGGTGGCTACACCTTC. Protein sequence: CASSTRQGAGGYTF.

The genes are TRBV9 and TRBJ2-1; 8 nucleotides align to TRBD2. Trimming took 6 bases from V and 6 from J; bases not matched to a gene: 14. The CDR3 totals 16 residues. In germline, CDR1 is SGDLS, CDR2 YYNGEE. The CDR3 bases are TGTGCCAGCACCGAAACGGGCGGGGGGTCTACCAATGAGCAGTTCTTC. Residues: CASTETGGGSTNEQFF.

V usage is TRBV11-3 and J usage is TRBJ2-1, with 9 nucleotides matching TRBD2. This CDR3 has 15 amino acids. Germline values: CDR1 SGHNT, CDR2 YENEEA. The junction had 2 bases not matched to a gene; V was cut back by 1 base and J by 4 bases. The CDR3 nucleotides are TGTGCCAGCAGCTTAGGGCGGGGGGGGTACAATGAGCAGTTCTTC. Protein: CASSLGRGGYNEQFF. The full variable domain, rest sourced from reference TRBV11-3 and TRBJ2-1, is EAGVVQSPRYKIIEKKQPVAFWCNPISGHNTLYWYLQNLGQGPELLIRYENEEAVDDSQLPKDRFSAERLKGVDSTLKIQPAELGDSAVYLCASSLGRGGYNEQFFGPGTRLTVL.

CDR3 in amino acids: CASSLGSLAAYGYTF. Written as DNA, the CDR3 is TGCGCCAGCAGCTTGGGCTCTTTAGCGGCCTATGGCTACACCTTC. This chain connects TRBV5-1 to TRBJ1-2; D is uncertain. Trimming removed 0 bases from V and 4 bases from J, with 13 bases in between. This CDR3 region has 15 residues. CDR1 is SGHRS, CDR2 YFSETQ, per germline.

The chain joins TRBV6-6 to TRBJ1-2; TRBD1 matches at 11 bases. The CDR3 is made up of 15 amino acids. With V trimmed by 0 bases and J by 7 bases, 4 bases remained unmatched. Germline CDR1 MNHNY, CDR2 SVGAGI (reference sequence). CDR3 nucleotide sequence: TGTGCCAGCAGTTACTCGGGACAGGGGGTTTCTGGCTACACCTTC. Translation: CASSYSGQGVSGYTF.

The V call is TRBV9, the J call TRBJ2-2, with 7 bases that match TRBD1. This CDR3 spans 15 amino acids. Trimming at V came to 0 bases and at J to 5 bases, leaving 4 bases not matched to a gene. The germline V gene encodes CDR1 SGDLS and CDR2 YYNGEE. The CDR3 DNA reads as TGTGCCAGCAGCGTAGCAGGGACAGTGACCGGGGAGCTGTTTTTT. This translates into CASSVAGTVTGELFF.

The rearrangement links TRBV27 to TRBJ2-7; weak D call: TRBD1 (6 bases). CDR3 size: 16 residues. Germline V lookup: CDR1 MNHEY, CDR2 SMNVEV (reference sequence). Trimming shortened V by 0 bases and J by 1 base, and 13 bases separated the two germline ends. CDR3 loop: CASSLSIGGVSYEQYF. CDR3 DNA sequence: TGTGCCAGCAGTTTATCGATAGGGGGTGTTTCCTACGAGCAGTACTTC.

The genes are TRBV5-1 and TRBJ2-5; a possible D gene is TRBD2 (6 bases). Germline-derived CDR1 and CDR2 are SGHRS and YFSETQ. CDR3 length: 15 residues. Trimming left V 4 bases short and J 5 bases short, with 18 bases between. The CDR3 nucleotides read TGCGCCAGCAGCCCGGGGGTTGAGGTACGGGAGACCCAGTACTTC. Amino acid sequence: CASSPGVEVRETQYF. Full variable domain (missing parts from reference TRBV5-1 and TRBJ2-5): KAGVTQTPRYLIKTRGQQVTLSCSPISGHRSVSWYQQTPGQGLQFLFEYFSETQRNKGNFPGRFSGRQFSNSRSEMNVSTLELGDSALYLCASSPGVEVRETQYFGPGTRLLVL.

This rearrangement joins TRBV7-9 to TRBJ2-1; the match to TRBD2 covers 10 bases. The CDR3 loop spans 14 amino acids. V lost 2 bases to trimming and J lost 12 bases; unmatched junction nucleotides: 7. The V gene's germline CDR1 is SEHNR and CDR2 FQNEAQ (reference sequence). The CDR3 sequence is CASSLLLAGAGQFF. DNA of the CDR3: TGTGCCAGCAGCTTACTGCTAGCGGGGGCCGGGCAGTTCTTC.

The chain combines TRBV2 with TRBJ1-5, with TRBD1 matching 8 bases. Looked up from germline, CDR1 is SNHLY and CDR2 is FYNNEI. V trimming: 5 bases; J trimming: 5 bases; junction bases outside the gene matches: 5. The CDR3 runs 14 residues. CDR3 nucleotide sequence: TGTGCCAGCAGTCCGGGACAGGTATATCAGCCCCAGCATTTT. Translated, it gives CASSPGQVYQPQHF.